This T cell receptor beta chain was identified during a study of monozygotic twins with cystic fibrosis. Study results and limitations: Shared CDR3 numbers were not associated with age, concordance or severity. J usage was most co-twin-similar in 8 of 16 pairs, V in 13. Nucleotide-identical clonotype sharing was significantly higher within monozygotic CF twin pairs than between unrelated CF individuals. Clonality was generally low (median roughly 0.01), higher in the most severe patients.

In the case of this clone: Antigen specificity is unknown.

The data were produced by immunoSEQ multiplex PCR, yet TCRdb's version contains in-frame clones alone and is incomplete. The profile covers roughly 30,000 clones, with about 92% appearing a single time and under 1% taken by the ten largest. The CDR3 length is 13 residues. The ends were cut back, 3 bases at V and 8 bases at J, with 11 bases in the middle. Germline values: CDR1 MNHEY, CDR2 SMNVEV (reference sequence). The sequence was obtained from a girl aged 2-10 years with cystic fibrosis. The sequenced material came from blood. The gene calls are TRBV27 and TRBJ2-1; D uncertain. The chain's CDR3 is CASSFGPTDEQFF. The CDR3 DNA is TGTGCCAGCAGTTTCGGTCCCACCGATGAGCAGTTCTTC.